The 20 T cell receptor beta chains presented below share a single source sample, sequenced in a study of T cell repertoires in cytomegalovirus infection. TCRdb fed the reads into MiXCR, producing one record per CDR3 protein. The table includes 450,000 to 650,000 distinct CDR3 sequences, 40% detected once. No antigens are known for them. This specimen was cultured PBMCs, taken from culture after CMV antigen stimulation. All receptors come from a human donor in good health (CMV status not recorded). Some clones in this sample may be carry-over from other donors' samples.

The chain couples TRBV11-2 to TRBJ1-1; 9 positions match TRBD1. With 4 bases clipped from V and 6 bases from J, the junction kept 6 bases outside the gene matches. Per germline, CDR1 SGHAT and CDR2 FQNNGV. The CDR3 is 14 amino acids. The CDR3 region is CASSSDRGVAEAFF. The CDR3 DNA reads as TGTGCCAGCAGCTCGGACAGGGGAGTCGCTGAAGCTTTCTTT.

This clonotype has only a few counts. The chain joins TRBV7-2 to TRBJ2-1, with D uncertain. CDR3 size: 12 residues. Trimming took 4 bases from V and 9 from J, leaving 10 bases between them. The V gene's germline CDR1 is SGHTA and CDR2 FQGNSA. This chain's CDR3 is CASSSLWVEQFF. The CDR3, as DNA: TGTGCCAGCAGCTCACTCTGGGTTGAGCAGTTCTTC.

The chain couples TRBV28 to TRBJ2-5; D is unclear. The germline V gene has CDR1 MDHEN and CDR2 SYDVKM. Trimming cost V 10 bases and J 2 bases, with 17 bases left between them. There are 14 residues in the CDR3. CDR3 sequence: CATIFGPTQETQYF. In DNA form, the CDR3 reads TGTGCCACCATATTTGGGCCCACACAAGAGACCCAGTACTTC.

The rearrangement joins TRBV19 to TRBJ2-3; D is perhaps TRBD1 (7 bases). This CDR3 comprises 13 residues. V was cut by 5 bases and J by 3 bases, with 9 bases left in between. Germline V lookup: CDR1 LNHDA, CDR2 SQIVND (reference sequence). The DNA of the CDR3 is TGTGCCAGTAGTGCGGGACAGACAGATACGCAGTATTTT. Translation: CASSAGQTDTQYF.

This clonotype came up many times. The gene calls are TRBV5-8 and TRBJ1-4; D is ambiguous. Germline assignment: CDR1 SGHTS and CDR2 YDEGEE. The CDR3 sequence is 12 residues long. V lost 4 bases, J lost 8 bases, and 9 bases lay in between. This CDR3 is CASSPTREKLFF. For the CDR3, the DNA is TGTGCCAGCAGCCCCACCCGGGAAAAACTGTTTTTT.

This clonotype appeared a few times. The genes are TRBV7-8 and TRBJ1-1, with TRBD1 as a possible D gene (5 bases). The CDR3 is made up of 18 amino acids. Germline V gene lookup returns CDR1 SGHVS and CDR2 FQNEAQ. Trimming removed 5 bases at V and 1 base at J, with 23 bases between. CDR3 nucleotides: TGTGCCAGCAGCCGAGAGGTGGGCAGGGAAGCTTGGAACACTGAAGCTTTCTTT. Amino acids: CASSREVGREAWNTEAFF.

J is TRBJ2-7 and V is TRBV27, with 8 bases aligning to TRBD1. The trim removed 6 bases at V and 6 bases at J, leaving 10 bases unmatched. This CDR3 contains 14 residues. The germline CDR1 and CDR2 sequences are MNHEY and SMNVEV (reference sequence). This CDR3 is CASSYGSGTGEQYF. CDR3 DNA: TGTGCCAGCAGCTACGGTTCCGGGACAGGCGAGCAGTACTTC.

This rearrangement joins TRBV20-1 to TRBJ1-2, with a possible D match to TRBD1 (5 bases). Germline assignment: CDR1 DFQATT and CDR2 SNEGSKA (reference sequence). V was trimmed by 0 bases and J by 8 bases, leaving 16 bases between them. The length of the CDR3 is 14 residues. CDR3 sequence: CSARDSVRGWGYTF. DNA for the CDR3: TGCAGTGCTAGAGACAGTGTTAGGGGTTGGGGCTACACCTTC.

The chain uses TRBV20-1 and TRBJ1-4; 9 bases are a match to TRBD1. Per the germline V gene, CDR1 is DFQATT and CDR2 is SNEGSKA (reference sequence). The CDR3 is 16 residues long. Trimming took 3 bases from V and 7 from J; bases not matched to a gene: 12. CDR3 loop: CSARKGDRAGGEKLFF. Written as DNA, the CDR3 is TGCAGTGCTAGGAAGGGGGACAGGGCTGGTGGTGAAAAACTGTTTTTT.

The rearrangement joins TRBV7-3 to TRBJ2-7, with TRBD1 matching over 7 bases. Trimming cost V 5 bases and J 2 bases; bases outside gene matches: 12. Per the germline V gene, CDR1 is SGHTA and CDR2 is FQGTGA. This CDR3 has 16 residues. CDR3 sequence: CASSTAEHRGPYEQYF. The CDR3, as DNA: TGTGCCAGCAGCACAGCCGAGCACAGGGGACCCTACGAGCAGTACTTC.

This chain links TRBV7-2 with TRBJ2-4; 9 nucleotides align to TRBD1. This CDR3 is 17 amino acids long. Germline loops: CDR1 SGHTA, CDR2 FQGNSA. Trimming at V came to 0 bases and at J to 0 bases, leaving 3 bases not matched to a gene. The DNA for the CDR3 is TGTGCCAGCAGCTTAGCCTACAGGGGGCGAGCCAAAAACATTCAGTACTTC. The encoded protein is CASSLAYRGRAKNIQYF.

This clonotype was counted a few times. J is TRBJ2-1 and V is TRBV6-1, with 12 bases that match TRBD2. V lost 7 bases, J lost 5 bases, and 6 bases stayed unmatched. From germline, CDR1 is MNHNS and CDR2 SASEGT. The CDR3 loop spans 15 amino acids. The chain's CDR3 is CASTTSGRLDNEQFF. CDR3 coding DNA: TGTGCCAGCACTACTAGCGGGAGGCTAGACAATGAGCAGTTCTTC.

The chain recombines TRBV28 with TRBJ2-7, with 14 bases that match TRBD2. There are 16 residues in the CDR3. V was clipped by 7 bases and J by 7 bases; unmatched bases: 12. The germline V gene has CDR1 MDHEN and CDR2 SYDVKM. The CDR3 sequence: CASKGLAGAGGWEQYF. The DNA of the CDR3 is TGTGCCAGCAAGGGACTAGCGGGAGCCGGGGGATGGGAGCAGTACTTC.

The rearrangement links TRBV20-1 to TRBJ2-7, with 7 bases lining up with TRBD1. Germline V lookup: CDR1 DFQATT, CDR2 SNEGSKA (reference sequence). Trimming cost V 3 bases and J 3 bases; bases outside gene matches: 8. The CDR3 sequence is 14 residues long. CDR3 in DNA: TGCAGTGCTAGCTTCGCAGGACAGGACTACGAGCAGTACTTC. Its protein product is CSASFAGQDYEQYF.

CDR3 nucleotides: TGTGCCAGCAGTGAAGGGTGGGGGAACACTGAAGCTTTCTTT. Protein product: CASSEGWGNTEAFF. The chain carries TRBV6-1 and TRBJ1-1; D is unresolved. CDR1 and CDR2 (germline): MNHNS, SASEGT. V shed 1 base and J shed 1 base, with 7 bases lying between them. The CDR3 consists of 14 residues.

The chain recombines TRBV12-3 or TRBV12-4 with TRBJ2-1; 7 nucleotides agree with TRBD1. The CDR3 spans 14 residues. V lost 1 base, J lost 6 bases, and 3 bases stayed unmatched. CDR3 in DNA: TGTGCCAGCAGTTTAGTACAGGGGAGCAATGAGCAGTTCTTC. This translates into CASSLVQGSNEQFF.

A few counts support this clonotype. This chain connects TRBV7-2 to TRBJ1-2, with 8 nucleotides matching TRBD1. The CDR3 length is 15 residues. The germline gives CDR1 SGHTA, CDR2 FQGNSA. The V gene end was trimmed by 5 bases and the J gene end by 6 bases; junction bases not matched to a gene: 11. The CDR3 reads CASSLARQGWDGYTF. The CDR3 nucleotides are TGTGCCAGCAGCCTCGCCCGACAGGGGTGGGATGGCTACACCTTC.

The rearrangement links TRBV7-6 to TRBJ2-7, with TRBD2 matching over 8 bases. This CDR3 contains 15 residues. V lost 4 bases to trimming and J lost 5 bases; unmatched junction nucleotides: 10. The V gene's germline CDR1 is SGHVS and CDR2 FNYEAQ. The CDR3 nucleotides are TGTGCCAGCAGCTCATTGGGCAGCGGGAGCGACGAGCAGTACTTC. Amino acids: CASSSLGSGSDEQYF.

This clonotype was counted many times. The J gene is TRBJ1-1, the V gene TRBV7-2; TRBD1 might be the D (6 bases). Germline V lookup: CDR1 SGHTA, CDR2 FQGNSA. The V gene lost 7 bases and the J gene lost 7 bases, with 19 bases spanning the gap. CDR3 length equals 14 residues. CDR3 amino acids: CASTRPGTMGEAFF. CDR3 in DNA: TGTGCCAGCACCCGGCCCGGGACAATGGGTGAAGCTTTCTTT.

This clonotype was picked up a small number of times. The chain is built from TRBV19 and TRBJ2-7, with a tentative D call TRBD2 (6 bases). Germline values: CDR1 LNHDA, CDR2 SQIVND (reference sequence). The length of the CDR3 is 13 residues. V lost 10 bases and J 2 bases, leaving 15 bases between the germline ends. The CDR3 coding sequence is TGTGCCACCGCGGGACCTAAGACCTACGAGCAGTACTTC. It yields the protein CATAGPKTYEQYF.